Presented here are 21 T cell receptor beta chains from one specimen sequenced in a study of CD8+ T cells in alopecia areata. Researchers sorted CD4+ cells into CD25+CD127- cells for roughly 5 patients. After isolation, RNA underwent reverse transcription to generate cDNA as the sequencing template. This table comes from immunoSEQ multiplex PCR, and its TCRdb copy is limited to in-frame clones, with some not included. The table has about 37,000 clones, approximately 54% seen once. Sequenced material: CD4+ Tregs sorted from blood. The receptors originated from a human donor with alopecia areata.

This sequence joins TRBV5-1 and TRBJ2-7; D possibly corresponds to TRBD2 (6 bases). Germline V gene sequence: CDR1 SGHRS, CDR2 YFSETQ. The CDR3 covers 14 residues. V was pared by 0 bases and J by 3 bases, with 10 bases between. This CDR3 is CASSLVPGVYEQYF. In nucleotides, the CDR3 is TGCGCCAGCAGCTTGGTGCCGGGGGTCTACGAGCAGTACTTC.

This chain links TRBV7-9 with TRBJ1-2; 8 bases fit TRBD1. Germline V gives CDR1 SEHNR, CDR2 FQNEAQ (reference sequence). The junction had 7 bases not matched to a gene; V was cut back by 5 bases and J by 8 bases. This CDR3 is built from 13 residues. CDR3 region: CASSPRTGRGYTF. The CDR3 DNA is TGTGCCAGCAGCCCCCGGACAGGGCGAGGCTACACCTTC. Full variable domain (remainder filled in from reference TRBV7-9 and TRBJ1-2): DTGVSQNPRHKITKRGQNVTFRCDPISEHNRLYWYRQTLGQGPEFLTYFQNEAQLEKSRLLSDRFSAERPKGSFSTLEIQRTEQGDSAMYLCASSPRTGRGYTFGSGTRLTVV.

This clone came up a few times. V is TRBV7-9 and J is TRBJ2-7; 9 bases line up with TRBD1. V dropped 4 bases and J dropped 5; count of bases not matched to a gene: 3. Looked up from germline, CDR1 is SEHNR and CDR2 is FQNEAQ (reference sequence). The CDR3 contains 13 residues. The CDR3 sequence: CASSWGQGDEQYF. CDR3 coding DNA: TGTGCCAGCAGCTGGGGACAGGGTGACGAGCAGTACTTC.

The chain couples TRBV25-1 to TRBJ2-1, with D unresolved. Germline CDR1 MGHDK, CDR2 SYGVNS. Between the trimmed V and J ends, which lost 8 bases and 5 bases, there was a span of 7 bases. The CDR3 sequence is 11 residues long. The CDR3 sequence is CASARHNEQFF. The CDR3 DNA is TGTGCCAGCGCTCGCCACAATGAGCAGTTCTTC. Full variable domain (rest looked up from reference TRBV25-1 and TRBJ2-1): EADIYQTPRYLVIGTGKKITLECSQTMGHDKMYWYQQDPGMELHLIHYSYGVNSTEKGDLSSESTVSRIRTEHFPLTLESARPSHTSQYLCASARHNEQFFGPGTRLTVL.

This chain connects TRBV5-8 to TRBJ2-5; 12 bases fit TRBD2. This CDR3 contains 17 residues. Germline V gene data show CDR1 as SGHTS and CDR2 as YDEGEE. Trimming removed 3 bases from V and 4 bases from J; junction bases left unmatched: 10. DNA of the CDR3: TGTGCCAGCAGCTCCTCATCGGGGGGACTAGCGGGAGAGACCCAGTACTTC. Translation gives CASSSSSGGLAGETQYF.

The chain is built from TRBV4-1 and TRBJ2-3; 8 nucleotides match TRBD2. Per the germline V gene, CDR1 is MGHRA and CDR2 is YSYEKL. Trimming at V came to 4 bases and at J to 3 bases, leaving 3 bases not matched to a gene. The CDR3 spans 14 residues. The CDR3 region has the DNA TGCGCCAGCAGCCGCACTAGCGGAACAGATACGCAGTATTTT. Amino acid sequence: CASSRTSGTDTQYF.

This rearrangement joins TRBV7-9 to TRBJ2-5; D possibly corresponds to TRBD2 (6 bases). Trimming took 4 bases from V and 1 from J, leaving 13 bases between them. The germline V gene encodes CDR1 SEHNR and CDR2 FQNEAQ (reference sequence). There are 15 residues in the CDR3. The CDR3 DNA reads as TGTGCCAGCAGCTACAACGGACTACCCCAAGAGACCCAGTACTTC. Protein sequence: CASSYNGLPQETQYF.

By share, this clone ranks as medium-sized. The chain recombines TRBV10-3 with TRBJ2-7, with a weak D call TRBD1 (6 bases). Germline values: CDR1 ENHRY, CDR2 SYGVKD. Trimming removed 6 bases at V and 7 bases at J, with 28 bases between. The CDR3 spans 17 residues. The CDR3 DNA reads TGTGCCATCAGCCCCAATACAGGGTCTGACACGGATGGTGAGCAGTACTTC. Protein: CAISPNTGSDTDGEQYF.

The rearrangement uses TRBV2 and TRBJ1-5; D is uncertain. The CDR3 sequence is 11 residues long. Per germline, CDR1 SNHLY and CDR2 FYNNEI. CDR3 nucleotides: TGTGCTTCAAACACGAATCAGCCCCAGCATTTT. Protein sequence: CASNTNQPQHF. Combining the CDR3 with reference TRBV2 and TRBJ1-5 gives the whole variable domain EPEVTQTPSHQVTQMGQEVILRCVPISNHLYFYWYRQILGQKVEFLVSFYNNEISEKSEIFDDQFSVERPDGSNFTLKIRSTKLEDSAMYFCASNTNQPQHFGDGTRLSIL.

The chain is built from TRBV10-3 and TRBJ2-7; D gene unclear. Germline lookup yields CDR1 ENHRY and CDR2 SYGVKD. CDR3 length: 13 amino acids. The ends were cut back, 2 bases at V and 3 bases at J, with 8 bases in the middle. The CDR3 nucleotides are TGTGCCATCAGTGAGAGGAACCGCTACGAGCAGTACTTC. Its translation: CAISERNRYEQYF.

Points on this clone: The DNA is left out, because the CDR3 cannot be placed on it with certainty; the CDR3 is given as TCRdb lists it. The gene calls are TRBV7-2 and TRBJ2-7; whether TRBD1, the table's D call, matches the DNA was not checked. The CDR3 is 14 amino acids long, termini counted. Germline values: CDR1 SGHTA, CDR2 FQGNSA. CDR3 sequence reads: CASSSSTYSYEQYF.

The V and J genes are TRBV4-2 and TRBJ2-2; D unresolved. V dropped 1 base and J dropped 2 bases, with 8 bases sitting between them. Germline V gives CDR1 LGHNA, CDR2 YNFKEQ. This CDR3 is 15 amino acids long. CDR3 protein: CASSQVGYNTGELFF. CDR3 nucleotide sequence: TGTGCCAGCAGCCAAGTAGGATATAACACCGGGGAGCTGTTTTTT.

This clone is deemed medium-sized. The gene calls are TRBV7-2 and TRBJ1-4; D gene ambiguous. The V end was cut by 3 bases, the J end by 0 bases, with 8 bases between. Germline values: CDR1 SGHTA, CDR2 FQGNSA. This CDR3 is built from 15 residues. This CDR3 reads CASSFAGATNEKLFF. CDR3 sequence (DNA): TGTGCCAGCAGCTTCGCCGGGGCAACTAATGAAAAACTGTTTTTT.

The chain couples TRBV5-5 to TRBJ2-2, with D perhaps being TRBD1 or TRBD2 (5 bases each). Trimming shortened V by 4 bases and J by 4 bases, and 14 bases separated the two germline ends. CDR1 is SGHKS, CDR2 YYEKEE, per germline (reference sequence). The CDR3 is made up of 15 amino acids. CDR3 sequence reads: CASSLGTSGTGELFF. DNA of the CDR3: TGTGCCAGCAGCCTCGGGACCAGCGGCACCGGGGAGCTGTTTTTT.

This clone was detected only a few times. V and J are TRBV23-1 and TRBJ1-1; 10 positions agree with TRBD1. TRBV23-1 is flagged as an ORF with uncertain function. Trimming took 0 bases from V and 4 from J; bases not matched to a gene: 8. The CDR3 runs to 17 residues. CDR3 DNA sequence: TGCGCCAGCAGTCAATCTGTGGACAGGGGGTTGAGCACTGAAGCTTTCTTT. Its translation is CASSQSVDRGLSTEAFF.

CDR3 DNA: TGTGCCAGCAGCCTGGAGCGTCTGAATTCACCCCTCCACTTT. Protein: CASSLERLNSPLHF. This chain links TRBV7-2 with TRBJ1-6; D gene ambiguous. The germline V gene has CDR1 SGHTA and CDR2 FQGNSA. This CDR3 is 14 amino acids long. Trimming cost V 5 bases and J 7 bases, with 12 bases left between them.

Here the CDR3 reads CASSLGELAGVKKTQYF. The CDR3 DNA is TGCGCCAGCAGCTTGGGTGAACTAGCGGGAGTCAAAAAGACCCAGTACTTC. V gene TRBV5-1 combines with J gene TRBJ2-5; 11 nucleotides line up with TRBD2. This CDR3 has 17 residues. Germline CDR1 SGHRS, CDR2 YFSETQ. The J segment lost 6 bases and the V segment lost 0 bases, leaving 10 bases of the junction unmatched.

V usage is TRBV29-1 and J usage is TRBJ2-4; 7 bases are a match to TRBD1. Germline V CDR1 and CDR2: SQVTM, ANQGSEA. The junction had 9 bases not matched to a gene; V was cut back by 4 bases and J by 6 bases. The CDR3 runs to 14 residues. CDR3 DNA: TGCAGCGTTGGACCGGGACAGCGCTCAAACATTCAGTACTTC. Its translation is CSVGPGQRSNIQYF.

The chain links TRBV7-2 to TRBJ1-5; D unresolved. The ends were cut back, 1 base at V and 4 bases at J, with 5 bases in the middle. CDR3 length: 13 amino acids. Germline CDR1 is SGHTA and CDR2 is FQGNSA. In DNA, the CDR3 is TGTGCCAGCAGCTTAGGGTATAATCAGCCCCAGCATTTT. It is translated as CASSLGYNQPQHF.

V and J are TRBV18 and TRBJ2-1; the match to TRBD2 covers 12 bases. The CDR3 sequence is 14 residues long. Germline CDR1 KGHSH, CDR2 LQKENI. The trim removed 3 bases at V and 10 bases at J, leaving 4 bases unmatched. The CDR3 here is CASSPGGTSGEQFF. CDR3 nucleotide sequence: TGTGCCAGCTCACCCGGAGGGACTAGCGGGGAGCAGTTCTTC.

J is TRBJ2-5 and V is TRBV5-4; TRBD2 matches 9 bases. Germline trimming cut 6 bases from V and 0 bases from J; bases unmatched to any gene: 3. The V gene's germline CDR1 is SGHNT and CDR2 YYREEE (reference sequence). CDR3 length: 14 amino acids. CDR3 nucleotides: TGTGCCAGCAACCTAGCGGGGAACCAAGAGACCCAGTACTTC. Encoded protein: CASNLAGNQETQYF. Full variable domain (remainder filled in from reference TRBV5-4 and TRBJ2-5): ETGVTQSPTHLIKTRGQQVTLRCSSQSGHNTVSWYQQALGQGPQFIFQYYREEENGRGNFPPRFSGLQFPNYSSELNVNALELDDSALYLCASNLAGNQETQYFGPGTRLLVL.